These 13 T cell receptor beta chains share one sample of origin, sequenced in a study of PD-L1 blockade in urothelial cancer. TCRdb's copy holds only in-frame clones and misses some; the assay was immunoSEQ multiplex PCR. Of tens of thousands of clones detected, 85% to 90% appear once; the ten largest clones hold 1.5% to 2%. The time point was: pretreatment peripheral blood. The material was PBMCs, obtained around atezolizumab (anti-PD-L1) treatment. Receptor source: a man in his 60s with urothelial cancer.

This chain connects TRBV28 to TRBJ1-1; unclear D gene. This CDR3 contains 14 residues. Germline CDR1 is MDHEN and CDR2 is SYDVKM. The V end lost 2 bases, the J end lost 6 bases, and 13 bases lay between the germline ends. CDR3 sequence (DNA): TGTGCCAGCAGTTTAAACGGGGTCGTAGCTGAAGCTTTCTTT. Translation gives CASSLNGVVAEAFF. The full variable domain, its missing parts supplied by reference TRBV28 and TRBJ1-1, is DVKVTQSSRYLVKRTGEKVFLECVQDMDHENMFWYRQDPGLGLRLIYFSYDVKMKEKGDIPEGYSVSREKKERFSLILESASTNQTSMYLCASSLNGVVAEAFFGQGTRLTVV.

The J gene is TRBJ2-2, the V gene TRBV7-3; 7 bases are shared with TRBD2. Trimming removed 5 bases from V and 4 bases from J; junction bases left unmatched: 7. The CDR3 consists of 15 residues. CDR1 SGHTA and CDR2 FQGTGA come from the germline V gene. The CDR3 DNA is TGTGCCAGCAGCCGGATGGGGGGGGTCACCGGGGAGCTGTTTTTT. Encoded protein: CASSRMGGVTGELFF.

The gene calls are TRBV19 and TRBJ1-2, with 10 bases lining up with TRBD1. Germline V CDR1 and CDR2: LNHDA, SQIVND (reference sequence). V shed 3 bases, J shed 7 bases, and the junction held 8 bases outside the gene matches. CDR3 length: 15 amino acids. The CDR3 bases are TGTGCCAGTAGTATGGGGACAGGGGTTGTGGCTGGCTACACCTTC. Protein sequence: CASSMGTGVVAGYTF.

The chain joins TRBV11-1 to TRBJ1-2; TRBD1 aligns across 8 bases. This CDR3 is 12 amino acids long. The ends lost 8 bases at V and 3 bases at J; junction bases unmatched: 2. Looked up from germline, CDR1 is SGHAT and CDR2 is FQDESV (reference sequence). CDR3 loop: CASAGGYYGYTF. The CDR3 nucleotides are TGTGCCAGCGCAGGGGGCTACTATGGCTACACCTTC.

The chain employs TRBV5-1 and TRBJ2-1, with D possibly matching TRBD2 (6 bases). Germline V lookup: CDR1 SGHRS, CDR2 YFSETQ. The CDR3 has 15 amino acids. Trimming shortened V by 3 bases and J by 4 bases, and 14 bases separated the two germline ends. CDR3 loop: CASSSTFSGYNEQFF. Here the CDR3 DNA reads TGCGCCAGCAGCTCCACTTTTAGCGGTTACAATGAGCAGTTCTTC.

The chain joins TRBV15 to TRBJ2-7, with TRBD1 as a possible D gene (5 bases). CDR3 length: 14 residues. Looked up from germline, CDR1 is LNHNV and CDR2 is YYDKDF (reference sequence). The V end was cut by 1 base, the J end by 6 bases, with 13 bases between. The CDR3 sequence: CATSRGAGIGEQYF. Here the CDR3 DNA reads TGTGCCACCAGCAGAGGGGCAGGGATTGGCGAGCAGTACTTC.

This sequence joins TRBV2 and TRBJ2-3, with 7 nucleotides matching TRBD2. The junction had 5 bases not matched to a gene; V was cut back by 6 bases and J by 5 bases. This CDR3 is built from 13 residues. Germline values: CDR1 SNHLY, CDR2 FYNNEI. Here the CDR3 reads CASRTSLEDTQYF. The CDR3 DNA is TGTGCCAGCAGGACTAGCCTGGAAGATACGCAGTATTTT.

This rearrangement joins TRBV6-5 to TRBJ2-5, with TRBD1 matching over 9 bases. Looked up from germline, CDR1 is MNHEY and CDR2 is SVGAGI. The V and J ends lost 0 bases and 5 bases, in that order; junction bases with no gene match: 4. The CDR3 is 15 residues long. The CDR3 bases are TGTGCCAGCAGTTACTCGACAGGGGGTACGGAGACCCAGTACTTC. This gives the protein CASSYSTGGTETQYF.

The chain carries TRBV30 and TRBJ2-5; 8 bases are a match to TRBD2. The length of the CDR3 is 15 residues. CDR1 GTSNPN and CDR2 SVGIG come from the germline V gene (reference sequence). Trimming took 0 bases from V and 5 from J; bases not matched to a gene: 8. In DNA, the CDR3 is TGTGCCTGGAGTGTACTGCCGGGGGGGCCGGAGACCCAGTACTTC. Protein product: CAWSVLPGGPETQYF.

The gene calls are TRBV4-1 and TRBJ1-1; a weak D match, TRBD1 (6 bases). V was trimmed by 0 bases and J by 14 bases, leaving 19 bases between them. There are 14 residues in the CDR3. Germline assignment: CDR1 MGHRA and CDR2 YSYEKL. The CDR3 loop is CASSQDPRTERKFF. The CDR3 DNA is TGCGCCAGCAGCCAAGACCCAAGGACAGAGAGAAAATTCTTT.

The chain links TRBV28 to TRBJ2-2; TRBD1 agrees at 7 bases. The length of the CDR3 is 17 residues. The V and J ends lost 3 bases and 5 bases, in that order; junction bases with no gene match: 12. Germline V gene data show CDR1 as MDHEN and CDR2 as SYDVKM. The CDR3 is CASSFEGRGFETGELFF. The CDR3 bases are TGTGCCAGCAGTTTCGAAGGCAGGGGGTTTGAGACCGGGGAGCTGTTTTTT.

The chain combines TRBV7-8 with TRBJ1-1; maybe TRBD1 (5 bases). Trimming left V 0 bases short and J 2 bases short, with 19 bases between. The CDR3 totals 18 residues. From germline, CDR1 is SGHVS and CDR2 FQNEAQ. CDR3 coding DNA: TGTGCCAGCAGCTTAGCGGAGGAATTTGTGGGGGGAAACACTGAAGCTTTCTTT. Translated, it gives CASSLAEEFVGGNTEAFF.

The chain couples TRBV14 to TRBJ2-5; TRBD2 matches at 8 bases. V lost 0 bases, J lost 4 bases, and 13 bases stayed unmatched. Germline V gene sequence: CDR1 SGHDN, CDR2 FVKESK. This CDR3 has 18 residues. For the CDR3, the DNA is TGTGCCAGCAGCCAAGATCGGGCAGCGGGAGTGGGGCCAGAGACCCAGTACTTC. Translating it yields CASSQDRAAGVGPETQYF.